Shown below are 3 T cell receptor beta chains from a single sample sequenced in a study of vaccination and CD4 T cells after COVID-19. Sequenced with the Oncomine TCR Beta short-read assay was DNA taken from cultured CD4+ T cells. TCRdb re-called the PCR reads with MiXCR, one entry per CDR3 protein. This sample has around 10,000 distinct CDR3 sequences; more than 20% occur once, and the top ten carry around 12%. Which antigens these TCRs recognize remains unknown. Stated treatment: approximately 9-day PBMC culture with coronavirus spike peptide pools or control peptides (ViraFEST assay). Sample: CD4+ T cells from blood, cultured in vitro, taken after SARS-CoV-2 vaccination. The receptors shown here come from a human donor who had recovered from COVID-19.

This clonotype occurred a few times. The rearrangement links TRBV20-1 to TRBJ2-7; TRBD2 might be the D (6 bases). Germline CDR1 reads DFQATT; CDR2 reads SNEGSKA (reference sequence). V was clipped by 3 bases and J by 4 bases, with 13 bases between them. The CDR3 spans 13 residues. CDR3 protein: CSASPAGKYEQYF. The CDR3 DNA reads TGCAGTGCTAGTCCGGCGGGAAAATACGAGCAGTACTTC.

This chain connects TRBV6-1 to TRBJ1-2; TRBD1 matches 7 bases. V lost 7 bases, J lost 0 bases, and 5 bases stayed unmatched. The germline gives CDR1 MNHNS, CDR2 SASEGT. CDR3 length: 14 residues. DNA for the CDR3: TGTGCCAGCAAACAGGGGATCGCTAACTATGGCTACACCTTC. Its protein is CASKQGIANYGYTF.

This clonotype is medium-sized (0.01 to 0.1%) by share. The CDR3 coding sequence is TGCAGTGCTAGCTCAGGAACCGCCCCAAAAGATACGCAGTATTTT. Its protein is CSASSGTAPKDTQYF. The gene calls are TRBV20-1 and TRBJ2-3; D gene unclear. The V gene lost 3 bases and the J gene lost 5 bases, with 18 bases spanning the gap. Germline lookup yields CDR1 DFQATT and CDR2 SNEGSKA (reference sequence). The CDR3 is 15 residues long.